This T cell receptor beta chain was identified in a study of identical twins. Looked up from germline, CDR1 is MNHEY and CDR2 is SVGAGI. This CDR3 spans 15 amino acids. Trimming pared 2 bases from V and 4 bases from J, leaving 13 bases between. TCRdb used MiXCR to reprocess the 5' RACE reads, holding one entry per CDR3 protein. The table has about 500,000 distinct CDR3 sequences, 13% to 15% seen once; the top ten hold about 0.97%. As to this clonotype: Its target is unknown.

General study findings and limits: Zero-insertion analyses were open to partial confounding by invariant MAIT and iNKT cells.

These data also formed part of another study, on yellow fever vaccine responses in identical twins.

This sequence was found in a woman aged 18-29 years in good health. The chain recombines TRBV6-5 with TRBJ2-3, with D possibly matching TRBD2 (6 bases). Sequenced sample: CD4+ T cells sorted from blood. The CDR3 loop is CASSYDIGRSDTQYF. The CDR3 DNA sequence: TGTGCCAGCAGTTACGATATCGGGAGATCAGATACGCAGTATTTT.